The 3 T cell receptor beta chains in this list originate from one sample, sequenced in a study of tumor and adjacent non-tumor tissue in lung cancer listed by TCRdb under 2018. The library was obtained by multiplex PCR. Sequencing relied on an Illumina HiSeq 2500. TCRbeta libraries were constructed through three rounds of nested PCR with primers (Table S4) according to protocols modified from ARM-PCR. TCRdb reanalyzed the raw reads on its own, using fastp at Q25 for trimming and MiXCR for clone calling, and kept in-frame beta chains. Duplicate CDR3 protein sequences are folded into a single record with the most common DNA and genes. The sample profile shows 69,000 or so distinct CDR3 sequences; around three quarters of them were found once. The top ten clonotypes cover approximately 30% of the sample. Bulk unsorted tissue served as the source for RNA extraction, and RNA quality was assessed using a NanoDrop ND-1000 and an Agilent 2100.

The source material was lung tumor tissue. The receptor source for this set is a man in his fifties or sixties with non-small cell lung cancer.

The chain links TRBV20-1 to TRBJ2-7, with TRBD2 identical over 7 bases. The CDR3 contains 15 residues. V was clipped by 7 bases and J by 4 bases; unmatched bases: 16. Germline CDR1 and CDR2: DFQATT and SNEGSKA (reference sequence). CDR3: CSVLPQPSGMYEQYF. CDR3 nucleotide sequence: TGCAGTGTCCTTCCCCAGCCTAGCGGAATGTACGAGCAGTACTTC.

This clonotype is medium-sized by share. This chain joins TRBV10-3 and TRBJ2-3; 10 nucleotides align to TRBD2. The trim removed 8 bases at V and 5 bases at J, leaving 7 bases unmatched. CDR1 is ENHRY, CDR2 SYGVKD, per germline. There are 14 residues in the CDR3. The CDR3 reads CAIGLAGVQDTQYF. The CDR3 DNA sequence: TGTGCCATCGGGCTAGCGGGAGTCCAAGATACGCAGTATTTT.

To note about this clonotype: Compared with germline, one end of the junction differs, possibly owing to a read error. V gene TRBV28 combines with J gene TRBJ2-7; D is possibly TRBD1 (6 bases). Germline V gives CDR1 MDHEN, CDR2 SYDVKM. The CDR3 spans 14 residues. The CDR3: CASRPDRVKAEQHF. CDR3 DNA: TGTGCCAGCAGACCGGACAGAGTCAAGGCCGAGCAGCACTTC.